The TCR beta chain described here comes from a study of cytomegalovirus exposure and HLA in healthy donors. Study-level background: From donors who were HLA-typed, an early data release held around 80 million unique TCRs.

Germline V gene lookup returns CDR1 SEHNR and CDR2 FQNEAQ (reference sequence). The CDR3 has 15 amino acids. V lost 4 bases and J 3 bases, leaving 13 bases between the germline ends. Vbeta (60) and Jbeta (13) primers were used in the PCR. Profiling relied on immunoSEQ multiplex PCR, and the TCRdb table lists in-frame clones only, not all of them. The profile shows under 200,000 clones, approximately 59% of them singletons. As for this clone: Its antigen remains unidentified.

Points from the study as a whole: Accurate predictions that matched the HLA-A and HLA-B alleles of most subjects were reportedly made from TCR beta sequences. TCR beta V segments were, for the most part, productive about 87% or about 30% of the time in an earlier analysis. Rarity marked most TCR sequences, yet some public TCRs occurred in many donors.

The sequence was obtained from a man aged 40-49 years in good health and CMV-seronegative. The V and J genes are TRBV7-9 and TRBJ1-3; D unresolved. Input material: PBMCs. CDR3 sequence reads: CASSSGGYSGNTIYF. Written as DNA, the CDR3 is TGTGCCAGCAGCTCAGGAGGGTATAGTGGAAACACCATATATTTT.